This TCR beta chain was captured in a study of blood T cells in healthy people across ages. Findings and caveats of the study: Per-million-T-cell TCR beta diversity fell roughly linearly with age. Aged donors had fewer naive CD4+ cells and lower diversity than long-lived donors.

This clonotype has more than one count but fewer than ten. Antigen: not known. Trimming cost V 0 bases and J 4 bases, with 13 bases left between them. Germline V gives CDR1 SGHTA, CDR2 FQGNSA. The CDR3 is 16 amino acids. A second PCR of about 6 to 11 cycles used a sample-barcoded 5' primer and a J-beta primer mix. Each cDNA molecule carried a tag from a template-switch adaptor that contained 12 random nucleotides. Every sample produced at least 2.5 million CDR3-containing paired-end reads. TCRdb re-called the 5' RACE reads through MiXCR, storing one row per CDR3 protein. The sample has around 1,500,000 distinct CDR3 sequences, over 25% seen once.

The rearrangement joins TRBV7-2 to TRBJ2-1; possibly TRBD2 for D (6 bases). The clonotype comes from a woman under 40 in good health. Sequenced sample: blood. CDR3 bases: TGTGCCAGCAGCTTAGCCGCGGGGTACCCGTACAATGAGCAGTTCTTC. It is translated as CASSLAAGYPYNEQFF.